These 25 T cell receptor beta chains were all obtained from the same sample, sequenced in a study of response to subunit inactivated influenza vaccine. TCRdb itself ran the RT-PCR reads through MiXCR, one entry per CDR3 protein. Of under 750,000 distinct CDR3 sequences in the sample, roughly 10% are singletons; the top ten hold 10%. The starting material was PBMCs from blood, obtained on the day of vaccination. These receptors were taken from a man aged 50 to 59 who received an inactivated influenza vaccine.

The rearrangement joins TRBV11-2 to TRBJ1-2; D might be TRBD1 (5 bases). Per germline, CDR1 SGHAT and CDR2 FQNNGV. The V gene lost 6 bases and the J gene lost 8 bases, with 19 bases spanning the gap. The CDR3 covers 14 residues. In nucleotides, the CDR3 is TGTGCCAGCAGGTTTCCAGGGAGGGAGGGCGGCTACACCTTC. Translation gives CASRFPGREGGYTF.

The sample holds a few counts of this clonotype. This chain uses TRBV7-9 with TRBJ1-1; D not certain. The CDR3 is 13 residues long. Trimming shortened V by 5 bases and J by 4 bases, and 11 bases separated the two germline ends. CDR1 is SEHNR and CDR2 is FQNEAQ in the germline V gene (reference sequence). CDR3: CASSLPWSTEAFF. The CDR3 DNA is TGTGCCAGCAGCCTACCTTGGTCCACTGAAGCTTTCTTT.

This clonotype was counted only a few times. The chain has TRBV11-2 and TRBJ2-3; 8 positions match TRBD1. The CDR3 spans 17 residues. V lost 5 bases, J lost 2 bases, and 12 bases stayed unmatched. The V gene's germline CDR1 is SGHAT and CDR2 FQNNGV. Written as DNA, the CDR3 is TGTGCCAGCAGCCAGCTACAGGGGGTCCCCATCACAGATACGCAGTATTTT. The encoded protein is CASSQLQGVPITDTQYF.

This clonotype was counted a few times. The chain joins TRBV29-1 to TRBJ2-5; 7 nucleotides line up with TRBD1. J was trimmed by 4 bases and V by 7 bases; bases with no gene match: 6. Germline CDR1 is SQVTM and CDR2 is ANQGSEA. CDR3 length: 12 amino acids. The CDR3 sequence: CSAGQVAETQYF. The DNA for the CDR3 is TGCAGCGCAGGACAGGTCGCAGAGACCCAGTACTTC.

The chain uses TRBV7-9 and TRBJ2-3; unclear D gene. Trimming pared 6 bases from V and 3 bases from J, leaving 16 bases between. CDR1 and CDR2 from the germline V gene are SEHNR and FQNEAQ (reference sequence). This CDR3 spans 15 amino acids. The CDR3 DNA is TGTGCCAGCAGTTCTCCGGGCCAGAGTACAGATACGCAGTATTTT. Its protein product is CASSSPGQSTDTQYF. Full variable domain (remainder filled in from reference TRBV7-9 and TRBJ2-3): DTGVSQNPRHKITKRGQNVTFRCDPISEHNRLYWYRQTLGQGPEFLTYFQNEAQLEKSRLLSDRFSAERPKGSFSTLEIQRTEQGDSAMYLCASSSPGQSTDTQYFGPGTRLTVL.

This clonotype was detected only a few times. The CDR3 loop reads CASSLAGQLVLYGYTF. CDR3 DNA sequence: TGCGCCAGCAGCTTGGCGGGACAGCTTGTACTCTATGGCTACACCTTC. The V call is TRBV5-1, the J call TRBJ1-2; 7 positions match TRBD1. This CDR3 has 16 residues. Per the germline V gene, CDR1 is SGHRS and CDR2 is YFSETQ. V shed 0 bases and J 4 bases; nucleotides not matched to a gene: 9.

In this sample, this clonotype turned up a few times. The chain joins TRBV7-2 to TRBJ1-4; no reliable D call. V lost 5 bases, J lost 8 bases, and 18 bases lay in between. This CDR3 has 15 residues. CDR1 SGHTA and CDR2 FQGNSA come from the germline V gene. The CDR3 DNA follows: TGTGCCAGCAGCCACCGGGCCCTTGGAGGCGAAAAACTGTTTTTT. As protein: CASSHRALGGEKLFF.

Only a few counts were recorded for this clonotype. This chain uses TRBV5-1 with TRBJ2-7; 8 bases fit TRBD2. This CDR3 has 16 amino acids. CDR1 is SGHRS and CDR2 is YFSETQ in the germline V gene. V dropped 0 bases and J dropped 1; count of bases not matched to a gene: 6. CDR3 sequence: CASSLELSSGSYEQYF. The CDR3, as DNA: TGCGCCAGCAGCTTGGAATTGTCTAGCGGGTCCTACGAGCAGTACTTC.

This chain joins TRBV6-4 and TRBJ1-5; 8 bases agree with TRBD1. The CDR3 is 13 amino acids. The V and J ends lost 3 bases and 9 bases, in that order; junction bases with no gene match: 4. Germline V CDR1 and CDR2: MRHNA, SNTAGT. CDR3 loop: CASSEQGGRPQHF. CDR3 DNA sequence: TGTGCCAGCAGTGAACAGGGGGGGCGGCCCCAGCATTTT.

The V and J genes are TRBV20-1 and TRBJ2-7; 8 positions match TRBD1. The CDR3 length is 13 residues. Looked up from germline, CDR1 is DFQATT and CDR2 is SNEGSKA (reference sequence). V trimming: 6 bases; J trimming: 0 bases; junction bases outside the gene matches: 4. CDR3 in amino acids: CSAPTGVSYEQYF. The CDR3 nucleotides are TGCAGTGCCCCGACAGGGGTCTCCTACGAGCAGTACTTC.

The CDR3, as DNA: TGCAGCGTTCCGGGACTAGCGGGGGGGCTGGTGTTCTTC. Translation gives CSVPGLAGGLVFF. This rearrangement joins TRBV29-1 to TRBJ2-1; 16 nucleotides agree with TRBD2. The V gene's germline CDR1 is SQVTM and CDR2 ANQGSEA. The CDR3 spans 13 residues. V lost 5 bases and J lost 15; bases outside the gene matches: 7.

This clonotype was observed many times. This chain connects TRBV12-3 or TRBV12-4 to TRBJ1-2, with D hard to call. The CDR3 totals 11 residues. Trimming shortened V by 4 bases and J by 5 bases, and 5 bases separated the two germline ends. The DNA of the CDR3 is TGTGCCAGCAGTTCGACATATGGCTACACCTTC. Its translation is CASSSTYGYTF.

This chain links TRBV20-1 with TRBJ2-1, with 7 bases lining up with TRBD2. CDR3 length: 12 residues. The J segment lost 10 bases and the V segment lost 2 bases, leaving 5 bases of the junction unmatched. Germline V gene sequence: CDR1 DFQATT, CDR2 SNEGSKA (reference sequence). CDR3 sequence reads: CSARRASGEQFF. For the CDR3, the DNA is TGCAGTGCTAGAAGGGCTAGCGGCGAGCAGTTCTTC.

This clonotype was seen only a few times. A read error may account for a junction end that differs from germline. This chain connects TRBV20-1 to TRBJ1-2, with TRBD1 identical over 10 bases. This CDR3 comprises 13 residues. Per the germline V gene, CDR1 is DFQATT and CDR2 is SNEGSKA (reference sequence). The DNA for the CDR3 is TGCAGTGCAAGAGACAGGGGGCGGAATGGCTACACCTTC. Encoded protein: CSARDRGRNGYTF.

In the case of this clonotype: An end of the junction differs from the germline gene, which may be a read error. The chain has TRBV6-2 or TRBV6-3 and TRBJ2-1, with D unresolved. Germline CDR1 is MNHEY and CDR2 is SVGEGT. The CDR3 consists of 15 residues. CDR3 sequence: CASSYSVGLYNKQFF. CDR3 nucleotide sequence: TGTGCCAGCAGTTATAGTGTTGGTCTCTACAATAAGCAGTTCTTC.

The table lists this clonotype with a few counts. The rearrangement links TRBV29-1 to TRBJ1-2, with TRBD1 identical over 8 bases. This CDR3 region has 13 residues. Trimming took 7 bases from V and 3 from J; bases not matched to a gene: 7. Looked up from germline, CDR1 is SQVTM and CDR2 is ANQGSEA. The CDR3 sequence: CSGKTGVDYGYTF. The CDR3, as DNA: TGCAGCGGGAAGACAGGGGTCGACTATGGCTACACCTTC.

In DNA, the CDR3 is TGCAGTGCTAGAGAAATCGGGACTGGTTTGTATACGCAGTATTTT. Its protein product is CSAREIGTGLYTQYF. The V and J genes are TRBV20-1 and TRBJ2-3; perhaps TRBD2 as D (6 bases). Germline values: CDR1 DFQATT, CDR2 SNEGSKA (reference sequence). V was shortened by 0 bases and J by 7 bases, with 17 bases between the two germline ends. The CDR3 spans 15 residues.

There are a few counts of this clonotype. The J gene is TRBJ2-5, the V gene TRBV20-1, with D possibly matching TRBD1 (6 bases). From germline, CDR1 is DFQATT and CDR2 SNEGSKA (reference sequence). The CDR3 covers 12 residues. V lost 2 bases, J lost 5 bases, and 9 bases lay in between. The CDR3 DNA reads as TGCAGTGCTAGACAGGGGAAGGAGACCCAGTACTTC. This gives the protein CSARQGKETQYF.

The chain links TRBV6-2 or TRBV6-3 to TRBJ2-2; a weak D match, TRBD1 (6 bases). Germline V gene sequence: CDR1 MNHEY, CDR2 SVGEGT. CDR3 length equals 14 residues. Trimming left V 5 bases short and J 6 bases short, with 13 bases between. The CDR3 reads CASSTGTPSGELFF. For the CDR3, the DNA is TGTGCCAGCAGTACCGGGACACCGTCCGGGGAGCTGTTTTTT.

This clonotype was seen only a few times. The genes are TRBV2 and TRBJ2-3, with 10 bases that match TRBD2. The length of the CDR3 is 13 residues. J gave up 5 bases and V 4 bases, and 0 bases lay outside the gene matches. From germline, CDR1 is SNHLY and CDR2 FYNNEI. The CDR3 region has the DNA TGTGCCAGCAGTGGACTAGCGGGAGATACGCAGTATTTT. Protein product: CASSGLAGDTQYF. The full variable domain, completed using reference TRBV2 and TRBJ2-3, is EPEVTQTPSHQVTQMGQEVILRCVPISNHLYFYWYRQILGQKVEFLVSFYNNEISEKSEIFDDQFSVERPDGSNFTLKIRSTKLEDSAMYFCASSGLAGDTQYFGPGTRLTVL.

This rearrangement joins TRBV27 to TRBJ1-2; 10 nucleotides align to TRBD1. This CDR3 has 13 residues. The germline V gene encodes CDR1 MNHEY and CDR2 SMNVEV (reference sequence). Unmatched junction bases numbered 4, after V lost 8 bases and J lost 4 bases. The CDR3 is CASRTGGSYGYTF. CDR3 bases: TGTGCCAGCCGGACAGGGGGTTCCTATGGCTACACCTTC.

The rearrangement joins TRBV18 to TRBJ1-6; unclear D gene. CDR3 size: 11 residues. In germline, CDR1 is KGHSH, CDR2 LQKENI. V dropped 3 bases and J dropped 12 bases, with 6 bases sitting between them. In DNA, the CDR3 is TGTGCCAGCTCACCCGGAGGACCCCTCCACTTT. Its protein is CASSPGGPLHF.

In this sample, this clonotype turned up a few times. This chain uses TRBV2 with TRBJ2-7; D gene unclear. Germline V lookup: CDR1 SNHLY, CDR2 FYNNEI. The CDR3 length is 15 residues. Trimming removed 5 bases at V and 2 bases at J, with 16 bases between. CDR3 nucleotides: TGTGCCAGCAGTCCTAGGGCTGGGGATCCCTACGAGCAGTACTTC. Protein: CASSPRAGDPYEQYF.

At least ten counts were recorded for this clonotype. The chain uses TRBV29-1 and TRBJ2-7, with D perhaps TRBD2 (6 bases). The CDR3 runs 14 residues. Trimming removed 0 bases from V and 3 bases from J, with 12 bases in between. The germline CDR1 and CDR2 sequences are SQVTM and ANQGSEA. The CDR3 loop is CSVEEAHGSYEQYF. CDR3 in DNA: TGCAGCGTTGAAGAAGCGCACGGGAGCTACGAGCAGTACTTC.

The CDR3 here is CASSPGLADISSYNEQFF. The CDR3 nucleotides are TGCGCCAGCAGCCCGGGACTAGCGGACATTAGCTCCTACAATGAGCAGTTCTTC. The V call is TRBV5-1, the J call TRBJ2-1; 11 nucleotides line up with TRBD2. The CDR3 loop spans 18 amino acids. V was clipped by 4 bases and J by 0 bases; unmatched bases: 9. The germline V gene has CDR1 SGHRS and CDR2 YFSETQ.